The present entry profiles one T cell receptor (beta chain) with its context. What it binds is not known. This sample stems from a study of T cell responses to AZD1222 COVID-19 vaccine. Clones were read by immunoSEQ multiplex PCR, and TCRdb kept only the in-frame ones, dropping some. The sample has some 200,000 clones, more than 75% seen once. Study-wide results and caveats: Without day 14 samples, only post-peak T cell repertoires were studied. Spike-spanning, vaccine-associated CD4 TCRs were dominant at 160-218 and 743-854.

CDR1 is MDHEN and CDR2 is SYDVKM in the germline V gene. The V gene lost 5 bases and the J gene lost 2 bases, with 16 bases spanning the gap. CDR3 size: 16 residues. The rearrangement uses TRBV28 and TRBJ1-5; D perhaps matches TRBD1 (5 bases). The material sequenced was peripheral blood, taken on day 0 of AZD1222 vaccination. The source is an adult in good health. The CDR3 DNA sequence: TGTGCCAGCAGTCTCTTCCAGGGAAGGGGCAATCAGCCCCAGCATTTT. Translation gives CASSLFQGRGNQPQHF.